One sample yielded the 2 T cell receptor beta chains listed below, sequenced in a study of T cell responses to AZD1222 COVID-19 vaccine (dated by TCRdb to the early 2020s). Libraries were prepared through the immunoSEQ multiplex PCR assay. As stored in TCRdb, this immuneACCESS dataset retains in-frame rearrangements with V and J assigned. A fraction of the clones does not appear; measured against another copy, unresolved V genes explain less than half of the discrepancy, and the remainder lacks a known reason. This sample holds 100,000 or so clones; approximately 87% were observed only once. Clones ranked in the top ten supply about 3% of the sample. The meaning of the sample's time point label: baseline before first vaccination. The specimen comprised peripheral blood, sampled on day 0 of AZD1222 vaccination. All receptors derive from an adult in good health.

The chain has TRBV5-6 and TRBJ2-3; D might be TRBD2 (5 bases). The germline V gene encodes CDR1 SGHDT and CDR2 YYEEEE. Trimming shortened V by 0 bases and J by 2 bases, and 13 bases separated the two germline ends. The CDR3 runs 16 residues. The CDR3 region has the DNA TGTGCCAGCAGCTTGGAGGAGGTTGGTACCACAGATACGCAGTATTTT. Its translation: CASSLEEVGTTDTQYF.

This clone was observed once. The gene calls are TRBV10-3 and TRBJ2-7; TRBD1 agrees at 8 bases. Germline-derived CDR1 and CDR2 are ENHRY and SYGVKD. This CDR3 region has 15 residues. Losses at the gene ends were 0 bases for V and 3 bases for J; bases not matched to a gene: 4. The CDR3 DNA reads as TGTGCCATCAGTGAGTCAAGGACAGGGAACTACGAGCAGTACTTC. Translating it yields CAISESRTGNYEQYF.